These T cell receptor beta chains were read from a single sample in a study of blood T cell repertoires in COVID-19. The table came from immunoSEQ multiplex PCR; TCRdb's copy has only in-frame clones and leaves some out. The sample shows around 180,000 clones, around 89% of them seen only once. The source material was peripheral blood. The source of these receptors is a woman in her thirties with acute or convalescent COVID-19. Both conserved end residues are part of each CDR3. D genes are given only for firm matches. Expanded clones are given a class, and other clones once, few, many or no size at all.

j_call | v_call | clone_size | d_call | cdr3_nt | cdr3_aa
TRBJ2-2 | TRBV5-1 | . | TRBD1 | TGCGCCAGTTCAGGGGGCGCTTACACCGGGGAGCTGTTTTTT | CASSGGAYTGELFF
TRBJ1-6 | TRBV27 | . | TRBD1 | TGTGCCAGCAGCTCGAGGGGGCCATACAATTCACCCCTCCACTTT | CASSSRGPYNSPLHF
TRBJ2-7 | TRBV19 | . | . | TGTGCCAGTAGTGCCACAGGGTTGACCTACGAGCAGTACTTC | CASSATGLTYEQYF
TRBJ1-1 | TRBV18 | few | . | TGTGCCAGCTCACTCACAGGGATCGGTGAAGCTTTCTTT | CASSLTGIGEAFF
TRBJ1-2 | TRBV30 | . | . | TGTGCCTGGAGTCGGGCGGGTTACTATGGCTACACCTTC | CAWSRAGYYGYTF
TRBJ1-2 | TRBV6-6 | . | . | TGTGCCAGCAGTTACCCTCCGGGTCCCGTGTATGGCTACACCTTC | CASSYPPGPVYGYTF
TRBJ2-1 | TRBV11-2 | once | TRBD2 | TGTGCCAGCAGCTTAGACAGGGAGGGCCACAATGAGCAGTTCTTC | CASSLDREGHNEQFF
TRBJ1-1 | TRBV6-6 | once | . | TGTGCCAGCAGTTACCCGAACGGGGGTGAAGCTTTCTTT | CASSYPNGGEAFF
TRBJ2-7 | TRBV27 | . | . | TGTGCCAGCAGTTTCATAAGCGATAACTCCTACGAGCAGTACTTC | CASSFISDNSYEQYF
TRBJ1-1 | TRBV25-1 | . | . | TGTGCCAGCAGTTCTACGAACACTGAAGCTTTCTTT | CASSSTNTEAFF
TRBJ1-2 | TRBV18 | . | . | TGTGCCAGCTCACCTACAGGGAAGAACTATGGCTACACCTTC | CASSPTGKNYGYTF
TRBJ2-2 | TRBV2 | . | . | TGTGCCAGCATCGTAGCTTGGCCCGGGGAGCTGTTTTTT | CASIVAWPGELFF
TRBJ2-7 | TRBV5-1 | . | . | TGCGCCAGCAGCCCCCCAGGCGCCTACGAGCAGTACTTC | CASSPPGAYEQYF
TRBJ2-5 | TRBV12-3/TRBV12-4 | . | TRBD2 | TGTGCCAGCAGGTTAGCGGGAGTGGAGACCCAGTACTTC | CASRLAGVETQYF
TRBJ2-1 | TRBV7-2 | . | TRBD2 | TGTGCCAGCAGCAGGTCGGGACTAGGGTTGTTCTTC | CASSRSGLGLFF
TRBJ2-2 | TRBV28 | . | . | TGTGCCAGCAGTTTTGGGCCCCTGTCGAACACCGGGGAGCTGTTTTTT | CASSFGPLSNTGELFF
TRBJ1-1 | TRBV19 | few | . | TGTGCCAGTAGTATACAGGGAACCACTGAAGCTTTCTTT | CASSIQGTTEAFF
TRBJ1-5 | TRBV2 | . | . | TGTGCCAGCATGGAGAGCACCAGCAATCAGCCCCAGCATTTT | CASMESTSNQPQHF
TRBJ2-2 | TRBV19 | few | . | TGTGCCAGTAGTAGGTGGCAGGGCCCCGGGGAGCTGTTTTTT | CASSRWQGPGELFF
TRBJ2-1 | TRBV21-1 | . | . | TGTGCTCATTCAGGGCGAGGGTTCTTC | CAHSGRGFF
TRBJ1-5 | TRBV2 | . | . | TGTGCGAGCGCCTATAGCAATCAGCCCCAGCATTTT | CASAYSNQPQHF
TRBJ2-1 | TRBV25-1 | once | . | TGTGCCAGCAGTGAGTCGGGAGACAATGAGCAGTTCTTC | CASSESGDNEQFF
TRBJ2-2 | TRBV6-6 | . | . | TGTGCCAGCACGGGTTTGGCGGGAACCGGGGAGCTGTTTTTT | CASTGLAGTGELFF
TRBJ1-4 | TRBV25-1 | . | . | TGTGCCAGCAGTGACGACAGGCAAAAGAGGAAACTGTTTTTT | CASSDDRQKRKLFF
TRBJ1-6 | TRBV30 | . | . | TGTGCCTGGAGTTGGGGACGGGGGAATTCACCCCTCCACTTT | CAWSWGRGNSPLHF
TRBJ2-1 | TRBV3-1/TRBV3-2 | . | . | TGTGCCAGCAGTGACAGGAATGAGCAGTTCTTC | CASSDRNEQFF
TRBJ2-7 | TRBV7-3 | . | . | TGTGCCAGCAGCTTACGGGGAGAGGGAGAGCAGTACTTC | CASSLRGEGEQYF
TRBJ1-1 | TRBV6-5 | . | TRBD1 | TGTGCCAGCTATCAGGGGGTGAACACTGAAGCTTTCTTT | CASYQGVNTEAFF